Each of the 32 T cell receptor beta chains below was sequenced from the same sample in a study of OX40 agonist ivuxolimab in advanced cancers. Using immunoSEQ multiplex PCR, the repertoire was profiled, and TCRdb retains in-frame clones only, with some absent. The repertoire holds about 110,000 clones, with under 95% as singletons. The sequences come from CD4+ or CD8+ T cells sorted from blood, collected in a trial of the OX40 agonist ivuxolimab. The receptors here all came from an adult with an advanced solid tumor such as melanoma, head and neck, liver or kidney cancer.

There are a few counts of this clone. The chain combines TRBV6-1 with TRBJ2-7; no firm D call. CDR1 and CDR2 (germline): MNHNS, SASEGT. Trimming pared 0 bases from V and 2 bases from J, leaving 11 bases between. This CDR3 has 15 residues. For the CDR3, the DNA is TGTGCCAGCAGTGAAGCGCTAAACATGGCCTACGAGCAGTACTTC. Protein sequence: CASSEALNMAYEQYF.

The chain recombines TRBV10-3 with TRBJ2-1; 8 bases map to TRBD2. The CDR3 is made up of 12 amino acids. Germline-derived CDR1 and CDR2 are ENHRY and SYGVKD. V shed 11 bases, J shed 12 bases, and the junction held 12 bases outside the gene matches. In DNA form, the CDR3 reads TGTGCCTCGGGAGGGAGCGCCGACCCGCAGTTCTTC. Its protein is CASGGSADPQFF.

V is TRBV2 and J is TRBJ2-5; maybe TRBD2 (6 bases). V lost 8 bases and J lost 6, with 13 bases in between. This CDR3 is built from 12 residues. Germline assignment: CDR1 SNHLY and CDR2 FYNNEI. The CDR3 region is CASGRGSQTQYF. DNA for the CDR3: TGTGCCAGCGGGCGGGGCAGCCAGACCCAGTACTTC.

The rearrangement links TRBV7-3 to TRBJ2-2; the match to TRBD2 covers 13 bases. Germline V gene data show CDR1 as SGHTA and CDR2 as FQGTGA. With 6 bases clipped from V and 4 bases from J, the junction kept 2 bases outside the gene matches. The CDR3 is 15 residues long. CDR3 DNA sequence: TGTGCCAGCAGGAGGACTAGCGGGGGCACCGGGGAGCTGTTTTTT. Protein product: CASRRTSGGTGELFF.

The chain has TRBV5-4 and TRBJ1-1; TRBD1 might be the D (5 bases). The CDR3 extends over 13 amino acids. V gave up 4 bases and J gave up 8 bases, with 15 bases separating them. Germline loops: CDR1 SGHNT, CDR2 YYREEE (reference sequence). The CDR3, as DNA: TGTGCCAGCAGCCAAACCCAGGGAATGGAAGCTTTCTTT. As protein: CASSQTQGMEAFF.

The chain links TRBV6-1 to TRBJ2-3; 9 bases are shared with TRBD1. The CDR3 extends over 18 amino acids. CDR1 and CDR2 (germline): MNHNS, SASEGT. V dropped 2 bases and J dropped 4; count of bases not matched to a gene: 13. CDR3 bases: TGTGCCAGCAGTGAATTTGGGACAGGGTTTTGGGATCCAGATACGCAGTATTTT. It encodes CASSEFGTGFWDPDTQYF.

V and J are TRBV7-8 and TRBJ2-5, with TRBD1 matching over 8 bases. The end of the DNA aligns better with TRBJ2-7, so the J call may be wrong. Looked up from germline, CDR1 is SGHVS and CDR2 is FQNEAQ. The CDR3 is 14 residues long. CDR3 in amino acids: CASSLRTGIYEQYF. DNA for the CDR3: TGTGCCAGCAGCTTGCGGACAGGGATCTACGAGCAGTACTTC.

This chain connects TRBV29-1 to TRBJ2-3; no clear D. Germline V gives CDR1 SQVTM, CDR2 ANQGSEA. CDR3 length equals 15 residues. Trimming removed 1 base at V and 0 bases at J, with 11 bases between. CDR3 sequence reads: CSVEGSTRSTDTQYF. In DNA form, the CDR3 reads TGCAGCGTTGAAGGTAGTACCCGGAGCACAGATACGCAGTATTTT.

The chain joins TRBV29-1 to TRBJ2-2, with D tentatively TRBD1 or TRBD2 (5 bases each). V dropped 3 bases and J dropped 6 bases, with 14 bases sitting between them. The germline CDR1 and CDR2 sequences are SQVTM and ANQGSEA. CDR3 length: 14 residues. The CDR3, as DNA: TGCAGCGTTGAGGGTGAGAGGGGCCCCGGGGAGCTGTTTTTT. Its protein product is CSVEGERGPGELFF.

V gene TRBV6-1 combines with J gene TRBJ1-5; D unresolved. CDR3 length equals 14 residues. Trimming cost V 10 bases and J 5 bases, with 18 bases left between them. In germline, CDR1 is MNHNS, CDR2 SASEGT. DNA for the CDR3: TGTGCCACCAGGAGTGTTTTGAGTTATCAGCCCCAGCATTTT. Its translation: CATRSVLSYQPQHF.

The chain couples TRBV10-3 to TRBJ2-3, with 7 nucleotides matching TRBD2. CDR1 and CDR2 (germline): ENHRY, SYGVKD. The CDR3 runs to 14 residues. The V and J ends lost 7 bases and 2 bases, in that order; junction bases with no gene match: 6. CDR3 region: CAIKPGLNTDTQYF. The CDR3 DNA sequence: TGTGCCATCAAACCGGGACTAAACACAGATACGCAGTATTTT.

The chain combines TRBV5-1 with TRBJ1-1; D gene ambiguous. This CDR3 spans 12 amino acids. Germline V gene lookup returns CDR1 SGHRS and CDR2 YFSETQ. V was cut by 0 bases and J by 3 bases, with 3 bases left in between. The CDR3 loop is CASSLGDTEAFF. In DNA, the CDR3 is TGCGCCAGCAGCTTGGGTGACACTGAAGCTTTCTTT.

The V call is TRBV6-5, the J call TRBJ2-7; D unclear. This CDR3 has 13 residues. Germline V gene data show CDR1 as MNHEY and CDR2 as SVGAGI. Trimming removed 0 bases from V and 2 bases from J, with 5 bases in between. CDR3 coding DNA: TGTGCCAGCAGTTACTCTTCCGCCTACGAGCAGTACTTC. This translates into CASSYSSAYEQYF.

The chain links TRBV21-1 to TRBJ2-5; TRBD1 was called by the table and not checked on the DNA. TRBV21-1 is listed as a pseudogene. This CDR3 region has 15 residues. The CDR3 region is CASSKIRQIQETQYF. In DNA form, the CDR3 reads TGTGCCAGCAGCAAAATTAGACAGATTCAAGAGACCCAGTACTTC.

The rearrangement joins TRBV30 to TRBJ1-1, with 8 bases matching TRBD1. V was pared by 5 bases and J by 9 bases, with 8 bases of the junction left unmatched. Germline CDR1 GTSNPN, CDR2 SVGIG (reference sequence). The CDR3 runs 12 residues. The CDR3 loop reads CAWSGQGEKAFF. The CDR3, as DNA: TGTGCCTGGTCCGGACAGGGAGAGAAAGCTTTCTTT.

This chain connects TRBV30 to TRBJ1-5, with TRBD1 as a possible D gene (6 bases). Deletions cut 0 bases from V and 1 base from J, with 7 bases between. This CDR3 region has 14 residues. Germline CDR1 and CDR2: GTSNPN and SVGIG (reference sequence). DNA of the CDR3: TGTGCCTGGAGTGTCGGACAGAGCAATCAGCCCCAGCATTTT. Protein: CAWSVGQSNQPQHF. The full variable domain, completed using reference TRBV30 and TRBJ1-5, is SQTIHQWPATLVQPVGSPLSLECTVEGTSNPNLYWYRQAAGRGLQLLFYSVGIGQISSEVPQNLSASRPQDRQFILSSKKLLLSDSGFYLCAWSVGQSNQPQHFGDGTRLSIL.

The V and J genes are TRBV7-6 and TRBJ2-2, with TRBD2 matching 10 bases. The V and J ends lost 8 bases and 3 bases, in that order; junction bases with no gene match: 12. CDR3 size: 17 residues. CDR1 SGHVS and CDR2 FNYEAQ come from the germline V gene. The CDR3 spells CASSRRLAGVYTGELFF. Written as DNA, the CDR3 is TGTGCCAGCTCCAGACGCCTAGCGGGGGTATACACCGGGGAGCTGTTTTTT.

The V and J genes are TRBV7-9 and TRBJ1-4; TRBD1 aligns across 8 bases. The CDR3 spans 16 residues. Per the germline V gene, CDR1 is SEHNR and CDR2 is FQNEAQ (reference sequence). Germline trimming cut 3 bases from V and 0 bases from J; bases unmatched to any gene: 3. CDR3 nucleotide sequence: TGTGCCAGCAGCTTTTCACAGGGGGCAACTAATGAAAAACTGTTTTTT. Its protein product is CASSFSQGATNEKLFF.

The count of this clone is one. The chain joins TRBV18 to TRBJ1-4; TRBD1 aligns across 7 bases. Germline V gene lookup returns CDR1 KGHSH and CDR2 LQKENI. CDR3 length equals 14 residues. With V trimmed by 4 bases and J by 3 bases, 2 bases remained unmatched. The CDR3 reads CASSRQGPNEKLFF. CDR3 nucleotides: TGTGCCAGCTCACGACAGGGACCTAATGAAAAACTGTTTTTT.

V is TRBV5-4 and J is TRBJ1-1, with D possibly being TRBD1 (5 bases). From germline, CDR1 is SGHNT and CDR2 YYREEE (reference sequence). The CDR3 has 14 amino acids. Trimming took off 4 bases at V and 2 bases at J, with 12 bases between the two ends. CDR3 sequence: CASSPVGGNTEAFF. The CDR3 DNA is TGTGCCAGCAGCCCTGTGGGGGGTAACACTGAAGCTTTCTTT.

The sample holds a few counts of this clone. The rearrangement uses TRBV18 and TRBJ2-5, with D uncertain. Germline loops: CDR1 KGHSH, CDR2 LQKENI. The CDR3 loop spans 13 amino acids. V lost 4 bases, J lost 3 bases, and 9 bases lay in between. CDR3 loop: CASSLTEKETQYF. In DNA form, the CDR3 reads TGTGCCAGCTCACTCACAGAAAAAGAGACCCAGTACTTC.

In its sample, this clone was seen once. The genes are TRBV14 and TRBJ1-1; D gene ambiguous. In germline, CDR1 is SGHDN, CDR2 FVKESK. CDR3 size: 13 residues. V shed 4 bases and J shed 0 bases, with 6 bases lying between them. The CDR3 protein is CASSRQMNTEAFF. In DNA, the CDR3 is TGTGCCAGCAGCCGTCAGATGAACACTGAAGCTTTCTTT.

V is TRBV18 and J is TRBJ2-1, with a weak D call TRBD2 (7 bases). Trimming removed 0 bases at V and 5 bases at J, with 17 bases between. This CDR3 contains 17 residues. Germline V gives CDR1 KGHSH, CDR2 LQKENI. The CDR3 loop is CASSPPLLGGRDNEQFF. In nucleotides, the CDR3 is TGTGCCAGCTCACCACCCCTTCTCGGGGGGCGAGACAATGAGCAGTTCTTC.

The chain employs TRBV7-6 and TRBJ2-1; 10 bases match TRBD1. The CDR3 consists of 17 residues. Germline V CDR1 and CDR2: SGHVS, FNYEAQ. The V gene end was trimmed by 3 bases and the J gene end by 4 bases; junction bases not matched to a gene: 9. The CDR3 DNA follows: TGTGCCAGCAGCTTCATGACAGGGGGCGAGTCATACAATGAGCAGTTCTTC. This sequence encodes CASSFMTGGESYNEQFF.

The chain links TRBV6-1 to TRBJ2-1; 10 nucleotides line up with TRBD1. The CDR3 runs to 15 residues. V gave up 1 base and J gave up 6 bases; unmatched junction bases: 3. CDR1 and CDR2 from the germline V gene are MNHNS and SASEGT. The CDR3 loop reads CASSEGQGAFNEQFF. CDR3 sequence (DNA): TGTGCCAGCAGTGAAGGACAGGGGGCGTTCAATGAGCAGTTCTTC.

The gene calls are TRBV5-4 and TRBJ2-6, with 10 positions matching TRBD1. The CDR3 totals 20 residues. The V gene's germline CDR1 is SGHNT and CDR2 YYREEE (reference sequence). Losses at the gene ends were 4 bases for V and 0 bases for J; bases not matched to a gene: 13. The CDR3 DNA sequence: TGTGCCAGCAGCGCACTGGGACAGGGGTCCCCCTTCTCTGGGGCCAACGTCCTGACTTTC. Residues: CASSALGQGSPFSGANVLTF.

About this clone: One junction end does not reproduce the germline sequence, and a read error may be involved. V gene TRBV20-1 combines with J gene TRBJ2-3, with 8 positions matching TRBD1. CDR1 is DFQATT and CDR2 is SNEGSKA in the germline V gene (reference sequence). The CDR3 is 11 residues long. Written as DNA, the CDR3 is TGCAGTGCTAGGGGACAGGCAATGCGGGATTTT. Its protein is CSARGQAMRDF.

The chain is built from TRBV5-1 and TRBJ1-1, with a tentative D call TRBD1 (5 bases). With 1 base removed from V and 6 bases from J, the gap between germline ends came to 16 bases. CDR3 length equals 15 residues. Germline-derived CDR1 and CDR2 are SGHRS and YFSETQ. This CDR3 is CASSLLGGEGSEAFF. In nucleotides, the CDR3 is TGCGCCAGCAGCTTGCTTGGGGGTGAGGGCTCTGAAGCTTTCTTT.

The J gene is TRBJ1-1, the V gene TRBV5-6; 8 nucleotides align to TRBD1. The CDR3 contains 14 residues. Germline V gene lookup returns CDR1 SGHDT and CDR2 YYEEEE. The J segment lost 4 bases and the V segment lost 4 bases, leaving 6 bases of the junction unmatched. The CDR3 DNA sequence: TGTGCCAGCAGCCCTAGACAGGGGACCACTGAAGCTTTCTTT. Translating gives CASSPRQGTTEAFF. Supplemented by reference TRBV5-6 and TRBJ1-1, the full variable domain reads DAGVTQSPTHLIKTRGQQVTLRCSPKSGHDTVSWYQQALGQGPQFIFQYYEEEERQRGNFPDRFSGHQFPNYSSELNVNALLLGDSALYLCASSPRQGTTEAFFGQGTRLTVV.

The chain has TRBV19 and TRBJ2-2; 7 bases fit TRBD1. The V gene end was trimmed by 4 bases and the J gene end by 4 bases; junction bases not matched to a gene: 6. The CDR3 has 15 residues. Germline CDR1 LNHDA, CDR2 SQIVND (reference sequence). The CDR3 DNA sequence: TGTGCCAGTAGTAGTAAGGACAGGTTCACCGGGGAGCTGTTTTTT. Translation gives CASSSKDRFTGELFF.

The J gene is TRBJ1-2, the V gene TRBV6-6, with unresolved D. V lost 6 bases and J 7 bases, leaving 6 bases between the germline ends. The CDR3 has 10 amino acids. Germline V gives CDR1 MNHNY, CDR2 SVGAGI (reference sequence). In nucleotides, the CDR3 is TGTGCCAGCAGAACCACTGGCTACACCTTC. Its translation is CASRTTGYTF.

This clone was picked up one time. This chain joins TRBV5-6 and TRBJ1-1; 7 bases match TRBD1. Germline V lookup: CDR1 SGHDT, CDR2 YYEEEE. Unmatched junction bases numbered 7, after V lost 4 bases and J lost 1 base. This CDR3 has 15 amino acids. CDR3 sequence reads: CASSARQGPNTEAFF. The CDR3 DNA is TGTGCCAGCAGCGCGCGACAGGGACCGAACACTGAAGCTTTCTTT.